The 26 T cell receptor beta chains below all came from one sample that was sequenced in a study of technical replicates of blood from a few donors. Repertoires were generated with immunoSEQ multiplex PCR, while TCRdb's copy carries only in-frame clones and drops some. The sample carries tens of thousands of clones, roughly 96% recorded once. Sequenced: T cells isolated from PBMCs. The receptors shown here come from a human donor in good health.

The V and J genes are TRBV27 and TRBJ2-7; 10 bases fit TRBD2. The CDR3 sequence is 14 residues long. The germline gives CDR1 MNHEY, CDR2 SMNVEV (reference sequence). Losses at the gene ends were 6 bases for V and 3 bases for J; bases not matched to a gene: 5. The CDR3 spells CASSGPSGSYEQYF. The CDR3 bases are TGTGCCAGCAGCGGACCTAGCGGGAGCTACGAGCAGTACTTC.

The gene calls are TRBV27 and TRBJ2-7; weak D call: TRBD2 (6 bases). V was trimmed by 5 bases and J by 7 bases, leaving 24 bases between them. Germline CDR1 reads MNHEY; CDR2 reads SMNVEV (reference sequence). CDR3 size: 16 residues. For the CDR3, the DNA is TGTGCCAGCAGTCGCCGACGGGACTCCCAGAGGGATGAGCAGTACTTC. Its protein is CASSRRRDSQRDEQYF.

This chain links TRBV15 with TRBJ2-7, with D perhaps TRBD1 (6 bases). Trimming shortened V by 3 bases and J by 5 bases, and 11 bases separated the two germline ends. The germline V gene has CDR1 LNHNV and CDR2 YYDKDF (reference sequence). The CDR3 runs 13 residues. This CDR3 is CATSRTGVDEQYF. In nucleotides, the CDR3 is TGTGCCACCAGCAGGACAGGAGTCGACGAGCAGTACTTC.

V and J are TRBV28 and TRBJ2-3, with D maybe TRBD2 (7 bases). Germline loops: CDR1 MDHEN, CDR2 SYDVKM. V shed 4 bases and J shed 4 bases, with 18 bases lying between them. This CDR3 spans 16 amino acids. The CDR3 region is CASSSSRGRAPDTQYF. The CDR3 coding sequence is TGTGCCAGCAGTTCCTCTAGGGGGAGGGCCCCAGATACGCAGTATTTT.

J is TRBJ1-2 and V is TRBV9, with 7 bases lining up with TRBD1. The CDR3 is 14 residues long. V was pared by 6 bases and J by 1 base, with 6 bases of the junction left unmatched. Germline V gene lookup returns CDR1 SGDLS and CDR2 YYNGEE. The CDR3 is CASTRDSDNYGYTF. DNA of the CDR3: TGTGCCAGCACCCGGGACAGCGATAACTATGGCTACACCTTC.

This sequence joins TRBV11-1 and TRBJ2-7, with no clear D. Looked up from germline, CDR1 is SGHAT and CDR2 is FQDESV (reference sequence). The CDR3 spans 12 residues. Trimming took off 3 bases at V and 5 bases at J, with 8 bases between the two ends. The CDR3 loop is CASSFLRNEQYF. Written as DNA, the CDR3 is TGTGCCAGCAGCTTTTTGAGGAACGAGCAGTACTTC.

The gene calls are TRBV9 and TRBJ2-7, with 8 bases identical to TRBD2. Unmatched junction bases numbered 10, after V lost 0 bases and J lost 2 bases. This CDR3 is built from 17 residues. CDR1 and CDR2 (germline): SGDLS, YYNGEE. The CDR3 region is CASSVGGGREVAYEQYF. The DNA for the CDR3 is TGTGCCAGCAGCGTAGGGGGTGGGCGGGAGGTCGCCTACGAGCAGTACTTC.

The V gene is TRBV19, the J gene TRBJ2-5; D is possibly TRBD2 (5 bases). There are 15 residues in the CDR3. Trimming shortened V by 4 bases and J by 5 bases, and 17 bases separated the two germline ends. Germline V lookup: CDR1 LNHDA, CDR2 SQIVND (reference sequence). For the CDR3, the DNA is TGTGCCAGTAGTAAAGCTTGGGTGAGGGCGGAGACCCAGTACTTC. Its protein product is CASSKAWVRAETQYF.

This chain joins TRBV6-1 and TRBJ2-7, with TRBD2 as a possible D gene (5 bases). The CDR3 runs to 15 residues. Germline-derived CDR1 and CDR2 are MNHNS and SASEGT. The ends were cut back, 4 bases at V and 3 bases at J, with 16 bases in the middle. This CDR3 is CASSARTPNSYEQYF. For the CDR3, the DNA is TGTGCCAGCAGTGCTAGGACTCCAAACAGCTACGAGCAGTACTTC.

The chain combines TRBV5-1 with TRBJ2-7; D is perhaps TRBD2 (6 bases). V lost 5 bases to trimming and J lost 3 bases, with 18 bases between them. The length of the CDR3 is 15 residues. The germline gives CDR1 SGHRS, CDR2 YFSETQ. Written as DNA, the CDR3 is TGCGCCAGCAGGGCCTTTTGGGACTCTATCTACGAGCAGTACTTC. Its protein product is CASRAFWDSIYEQYF.

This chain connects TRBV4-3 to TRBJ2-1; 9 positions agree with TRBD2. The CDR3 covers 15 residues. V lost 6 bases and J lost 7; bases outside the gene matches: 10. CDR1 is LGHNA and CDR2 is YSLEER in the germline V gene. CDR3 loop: CASSLGRTSDNEQFF. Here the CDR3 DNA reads TGCGCCAGCAGTCTGGGTCGGACTAGCGATAATGAGCAGTTCTTC.

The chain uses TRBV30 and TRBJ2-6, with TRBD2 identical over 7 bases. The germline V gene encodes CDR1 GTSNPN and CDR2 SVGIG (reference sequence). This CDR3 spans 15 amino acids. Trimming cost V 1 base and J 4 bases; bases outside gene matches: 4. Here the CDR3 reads CAWSEGGAGANVLTF. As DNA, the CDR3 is TGTGCCTGGAGTGAGGGAGGGGCCGGGGCCAACGTCCTGACTTTC.

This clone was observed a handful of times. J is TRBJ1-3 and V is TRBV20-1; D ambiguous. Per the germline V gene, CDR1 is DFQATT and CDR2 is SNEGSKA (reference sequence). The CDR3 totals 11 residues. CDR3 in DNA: TGCAGCGCGAAACGGGGAAACACCATATATTTT. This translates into CSAKRGNTIYF.

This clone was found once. The CDR3 loop is CSVQGNYGYTF. CDR3 coding DNA: TGCAGCGTACAGGGGAACTATGGCTACACCTTC. The chain couples TRBV29-1 to TRBJ1-2; 7 bases map to TRBD1. V was pared by 6 bases and J by 2 bases, with 0 bases of the junction left unmatched. Germline V gene data show CDR1 as SQVTM and CDR2 as ANQGSEA. This CDR3 contains 11 residues.

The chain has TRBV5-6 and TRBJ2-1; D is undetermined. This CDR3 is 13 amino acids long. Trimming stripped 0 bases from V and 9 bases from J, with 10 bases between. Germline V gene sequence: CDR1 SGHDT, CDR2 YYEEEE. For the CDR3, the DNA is TGTGCCAGCAGCTTGGCACCCAGGTTTGAGCAGTTCTTC. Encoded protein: CASSLAPRFEQFF.

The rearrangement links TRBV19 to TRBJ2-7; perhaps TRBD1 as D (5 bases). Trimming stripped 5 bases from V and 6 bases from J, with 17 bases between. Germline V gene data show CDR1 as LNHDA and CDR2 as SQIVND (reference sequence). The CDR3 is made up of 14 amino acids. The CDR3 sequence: CASSQNQGAGEQYF. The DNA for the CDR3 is TGTGCCAGTAGTCAAAACCAGGGCGCTGGCGAGCAGTACTTC.

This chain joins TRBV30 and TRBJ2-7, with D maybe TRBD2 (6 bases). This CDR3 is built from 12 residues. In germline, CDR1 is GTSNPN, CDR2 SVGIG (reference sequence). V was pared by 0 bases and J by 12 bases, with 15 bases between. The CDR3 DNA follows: TGTGCCTGGAGTGTACCCCCGGGAGTAGGGTACTTC. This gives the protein CAWSVPPGVGYF.

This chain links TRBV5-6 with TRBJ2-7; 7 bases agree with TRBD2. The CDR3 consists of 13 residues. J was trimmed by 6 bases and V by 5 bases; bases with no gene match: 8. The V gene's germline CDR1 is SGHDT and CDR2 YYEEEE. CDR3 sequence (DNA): TGTGCCAGCAGTCCCGGGACTAACTTCGAGCAGTACTTC. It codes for CASSPGTNFEQYF.

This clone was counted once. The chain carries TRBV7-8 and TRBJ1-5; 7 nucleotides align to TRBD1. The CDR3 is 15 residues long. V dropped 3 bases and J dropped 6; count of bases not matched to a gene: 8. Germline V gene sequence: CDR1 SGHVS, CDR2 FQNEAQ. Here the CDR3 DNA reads TGTGCCAGCAGCTTTGACAGGGCCACGTCTCAGCCCCAGCATTTT. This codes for CASSFDRATSQPQHF.

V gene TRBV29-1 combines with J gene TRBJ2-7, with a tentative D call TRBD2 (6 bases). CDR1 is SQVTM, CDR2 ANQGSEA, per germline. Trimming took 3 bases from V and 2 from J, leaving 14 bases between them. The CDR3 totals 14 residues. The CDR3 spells CSVDGLAGTYEQYF. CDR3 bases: TGCAGCGTTGATGGTCTTGCGGGAACCTACGAGCAGTACTTC.

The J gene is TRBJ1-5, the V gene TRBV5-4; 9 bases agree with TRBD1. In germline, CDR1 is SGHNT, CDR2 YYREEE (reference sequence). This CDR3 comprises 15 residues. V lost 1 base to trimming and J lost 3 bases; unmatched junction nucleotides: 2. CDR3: CASSLLQGANQPQHF. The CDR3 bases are TGTGCCAGCAGCTTGTTACAGGGGGCCAATCAGCCCCAGCATTTT.

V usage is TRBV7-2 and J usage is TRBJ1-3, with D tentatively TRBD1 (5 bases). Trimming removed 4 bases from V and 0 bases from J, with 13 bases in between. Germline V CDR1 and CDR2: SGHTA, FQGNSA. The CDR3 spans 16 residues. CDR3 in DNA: TGTGCCAGCAGCTCGGGGGTACAGCACTCTGGAAACACCATATATTTT. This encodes CASSSGVQHSGNTIYF.

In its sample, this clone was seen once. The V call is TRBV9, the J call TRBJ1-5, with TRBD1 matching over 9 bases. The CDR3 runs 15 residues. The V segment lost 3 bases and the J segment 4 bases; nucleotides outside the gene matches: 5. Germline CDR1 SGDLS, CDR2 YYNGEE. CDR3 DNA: TGTGCCAGCAGCGCACAGGGGGCGTTGAATCAGCCCCAGCATTTT. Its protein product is CASSAQGALNQPQHF.

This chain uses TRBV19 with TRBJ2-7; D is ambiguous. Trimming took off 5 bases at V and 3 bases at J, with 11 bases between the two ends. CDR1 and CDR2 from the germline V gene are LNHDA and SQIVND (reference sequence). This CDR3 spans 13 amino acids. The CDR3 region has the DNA TGTGCCAGTAGTTCTCACACCGACTACGAGCAGTACTTC. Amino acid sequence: CASSSHTDYEQYF.

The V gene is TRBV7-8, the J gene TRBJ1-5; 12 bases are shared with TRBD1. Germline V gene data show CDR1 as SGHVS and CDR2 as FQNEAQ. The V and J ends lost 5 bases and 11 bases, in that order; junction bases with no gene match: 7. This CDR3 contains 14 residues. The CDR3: CASSAGTGGQTQHF. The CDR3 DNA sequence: TGTGCCAGCAGCGCCGGGACAGGGGGCCAAACCCAGCATTTT. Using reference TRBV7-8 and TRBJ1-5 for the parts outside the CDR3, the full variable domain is GAGVSQSPRYKVAKRGQDVALRCDPISGHVSLFWYQQALGQGPEFLTYFQNEAQLDKSGLPSDRFFAERPEGSVSTLKIQRTQQEDSAVYLCASSAGTGGQTQHFGDGTRLSIL.

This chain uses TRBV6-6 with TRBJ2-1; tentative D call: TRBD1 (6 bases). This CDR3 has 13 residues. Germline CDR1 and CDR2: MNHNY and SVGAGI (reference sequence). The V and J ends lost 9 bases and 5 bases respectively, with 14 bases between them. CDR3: CARAQGPNNEQFF. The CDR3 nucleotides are TGTGCCAGGGCCCAGGGGCCCAACAATGAGCAGTTCTTC.